This is a list of T cell receptor beta chains from one sample in a study of blood T cell repertoires in COVID-19. Sequencing used immunoSEQ multiplex PCR; TCRdb keeps in-frame clones, though not all of them. The sample lists 200,000 to 300,000 clones, 80% to 90% occurring once. The source material was PBMCs or T cells enriched from blood (not recorded which). Receptor source: a woman between 25 and 40 years old who had recovered from COVID-19. The CDR3 runs from the conserved cysteine through the conserved F or W. The D gene is left open where the match is weak. A clone size is listed for some rows: how often the clone was seen (once, few, many), or a class if it is expanded.

V: TRBV19
J: TRBJ1-1
size: .
D: TRBD1
length: 15
DNA: TGTGCCAGTCGACGAGCAGGGGGTATGAACACTGAAGCTTTCTTT
CDR3: CASRRAGGMNTEAFF

V: TRBV5-4
J: TRBJ2-2
size: .
D: .
length: 15
DNA: TGTGCCAGCAGCCATGACAGGAGGAACACCGGGGAGCTGTTTTTT
CDR3: CASSHDRRNTGELFF

V: TRBV3-1/TRBV3-2
J: TRBJ2-7
size: .
D: TRBD1
length: 13
DNA: TGTGCCAGCAGTCAGGGACAGGGTGTACAGCAGTACTTC
CDR3: CASSQGQGVQQYF

V: TRBV19
J: TRBJ2-1
size: .
D: TRBD2
length: 15
DNA: TGTGCCAGTAGTAATTACGGGACTAGCGGGAATGAGCAGTTCTTC
CDR3: CASSNYGTSGNEQFF

V: TRBV4-3
J: TRBJ2-4
size: .
D: .
length: 15
DNA: TGCGCCAGCAGCCAAGATCGCTCCCCTTCGGACATTCAGTACTTC
CDR3: CASSQDRSPSDIQYF

V: TRBV18
J: TRBJ1-1
size: .
D: .
length: 14
DNA: TGTGCCAGCTCCACACAGGGAGAGAACACTGAAGCTTTCTTT
CDR3: CASSTQGENTEAFF

V: TRBV5-6
J: TRBJ2-1
size: once
D: .
length: 16
DNA: TGTGCCAGCAGCCCGGCGAGAGGTAGCGACCACAATGAGCAGTTCTTC
CDR3: CASSPARGSDHNEQFF

V: TRBV2
J: TRBJ1-1
size: .
D: .
length: 13
DNA: TGTGCCAGCAACAGGGACGAAGACACTGAAGCTTTCTTT
CDR3: CASNRDEDTEAFF

V: TRBV27
J: TRBJ2-5
size: .
D: .
length: 14
DNA: TGTGCCAGCAGTTTATGGGGGCTCCAAGAGACCCAGTACTTC
CDR3: CASSLWGLQETQYF

V: TRBV6-5
J: TRBJ1-2
size: .
D: .
length: 13
DNA: TGTGCCAGCAAACAGACAGGAGACTATGGCTACACCTTC
CDR3: CASKQTGDYGYTF

V: TRBV2
J: TRBJ2-2
size: .
D: TRBD2
length: 16
DNA: TGTGCCAGCAGTGTTTGGGTAGCGGGGGGCTCCGGGGAGCTGTTTTTT
CDR3: CASSVWVAGGSGELFF

V: TRBV3-1/TRBV3-2
J: TRBJ1-3
size: .
D: TRBD1
length: 16
DNA: TGTGCCAGCAGCCAAGATTTCGGACAGGGTGGAAACACCATATATTTT
CDR3: CASSQDFGQGGNTIYF

V: TRBV2
J: TRBJ1-6
size: once
D: .
length: 15
DNA: TGTGCCAGCAGTCCTCGTAGAGGGAATAATTCACCCCTCCACTTT
CDR3: CASSPRRGNNSPLHF

V: TRBV7-9
J: TRBJ2-1
size: .
D: .
length: 11
DNA: TGTGCCAGCAGCGCCTTAGCGGAGCGGTTCTTC
CDR3: CASSALAERFF

V: TRBV19
J: TRBJ1-5
size: .
D: TRBD1
length: 15
DNA: TGTGCCAGTAGCACGGACAGGGGACGGTTTCAGCCCCAGCATTTT
CDR3: CASSTDRGRFQPQHF

V: TRBV7-9
J: TRBJ2-1
size: .
D: TRBD2
length: 15
DNA: TGTGCCAGCAGCTTAGAGACTAGCGGGAGGGGTGAGCAGTTCTTC
CDR3: CASSLETSGRGEQFF

V: TRBV25-1
J: TRBJ1-2
size: few
D: .
length: 14
DNA: TGTGCCAGCAGTGAGCTACAGGAGAGGAATGGCTACACCTTC
CDR3: CASSELQERNGYTF

V: TRBV7-3
J: TRBJ2-1
size: .
D: TRBD2
length: 17
DNA: TGTGCCAGCAGCTCGAAAACCGGGACTAGCGGGTACAATGAGCAGTTCTTC
CDR3: CASSSKTGTSGYNEQFF

V: TRBV27
J: TRBJ2-1
size: once
D: TRBD2
length: 17
DNA: TGTGCCAGCAGTTCGGGACTAGCGGGAGTTAACTACAATGAGCAGTTCTTC
CDR3: CASSSGLAGVNYNEQFF